This passage covers 18 T cell receptor beta chains from one sample sequenced in a study of control samples from healthy donors and cancer patients. Using immunoSEQ multiplex PCR, the repertoire was profiled, and TCRdb retains in-frame clones only, with some absent. The table records 130,000 or so clones, 70% to 90% of them present only once. The sample was blood. Receptors were obtained from a man between 60 and 70 years old in good health.

This clone was observed a few times. The gene calls are TRBV18 and TRBJ1-1; D is perhaps TRBD1 (6 bases). This CDR3 is 16 amino acids long. The V end was cut by 2 bases, the J end by 1 base, with 14 bases between. Germline V CDR1 and CDR2: KGHSH, LQKENI. CDR3 coding DNA: TGTGCCAGCTCACCAATTGGGGGACATGAGAACACTGAAGCTTTCTTT. Protein: CASSPIGGHENTEAFF.

The chain links TRBV7-2 to TRBJ1-2; unclear D gene. The CDR3 spans 13 residues. Looked up from germline, CDR1 is SGHTA and CDR2 is FQGNSA. The V end lost 5 bases, the J end lost 4 bases, and 11 bases lay between the germline ends. For the CDR3, the DNA is TGTGCCAGCAGCCCATCCCCTCTCTATGGCTACACCTTC. Translating gives CASSPSPLYGYTF.

The chain links TRBV2 to TRBJ2-7; 8 positions agree with TRBD1. Germline values: CDR1 SNHLY, CDR2 FYNNEI. Trimming took 6 bases from V and 4 from J; bases not matched to a gene: 8. The CDR3 totals 14 residues. This CDR3 is CASSSGTGFYEQYF. Here the CDR3 DNA reads TGTGCCAGCAGCTCCGGGACAGGCTTTTACGAGCAGTACTTC.

This chain joins TRBV21-1 and TRBJ2-1; the table gives TRBD2 as D, unverified against the DNA. TRBV21-1 is termed a pseudogene. The CDR3 contains 18 residues. CDR3 amino acids: CASSKVLAGGHMGGEQFF. The CDR3 nucleotides read TGTGCCAGCAGCAAAGTGTTGGCGGGGGGGCATATGGGCGGTGAGCAGTTCTTC.

This chain joins TRBV5-1 and TRBJ2-2; D uncertain. The CDR3 has 15 residues. The V end was cut by 2 bases, the J end by 0 bases, with 8 bases between. Germline V gene sequence: CDR1 SGHRS, CDR2 YFSETQ. The CDR3 DNA is TGCGCCAGCAGCTTTACACAGTCGAACACCGGGGAGCTGTTTTTT. The encoded protein is CASSFTQSNTGELFF. The full variable domain, its missing parts supplied by reference TRBV5-1 and TRBJ2-2, is KAGVTQTPRYLIKTRGQQVTLSCSPISGHRSVSWYQQTPGQGLQFLFEYFSETQRNKGNFPGRFSGRQFSNSRSEMNVSTLELGDSALYLCASSFTQSNTGELFFGEGSRLTVL.

The rearrangement uses TRBV19 and TRBJ2-5; 9 bases agree with TRBD1. This CDR3 has 14 residues. The V gene's germline CDR1 is LNHDA and CDR2 SQIVND (reference sequence). After removal of 10 bases from V and 5 bases from J, the junction contained 11 bases not matched to a gene. Written as DNA, the CDR3 is TGTGCCACCCAACAGGGGGCCGGTCAGGAGACCCAGTACTTC. Residues: CATQQGAGQETQYF.

The chain combines TRBV28 with TRBJ1-6, with D tentatively TRBD1 (6 bases). Looked up from germline, CDR1 is MDHEN and CDR2 is SYDVKM. This CDR3 has 16 amino acids. V lost 6 bases, J lost 4 bases, and 16 bases lay in between. CDR3 sequence (DNA): TGTGCCAGCAGCCCCGTTGGGGGCGGATATAATTCACCCCTCCACTTT. This sequence encodes CASSPVGGGYNSPLHF.

The J gene is TRBJ2-1, the V gene TRBV9; 8 bases are a match to TRBD1. The CDR3 has 15 residues. The germline CDR1 and CDR2 sequences are SGDLS and YYNGEE. The junction had 8 bases not matched to a gene; V was cut back by 2 bases and J by 7 bases. CDR3 in DNA: TGTGCCAGCAGCGTTGGAGGACAGGGTGGGAATGAGCAGTTCTTC. Translating it yields CASSVGGQGGNEQFF.

The V gene is TRBV28, the J gene TRBJ1-3, with no clear D. The length of the CDR3 is 15 residues. V was shortened by 5 bases and J by 0 bases, with 11 bases between the two germline ends. Per the germline V gene, CDR1 is MDHEN and CDR2 is SYDVKM. CDR3 nucleotide sequence: TGTGCCAGCAGTGACTCAGGTTACTCTGGAAACACCATATATTTT. The encoded protein is CASSDSGYSGNTIYF.

The CDR3 is CTSSQEKTEAYEQYF. In DNA, the CDR3 is TGCACCAGCAGCCAAGAAAAGACCGAGGCCTACGAGCAGTACTTC. The chain is built from TRBV1 and TRBJ2-7; TRBD2, the table's D call, was not compared with the DNA. TRBV1 is classified as a pseudogene. The CDR3 has 15 amino acids.

The chain carries TRBV18 and TRBJ2-2; tentatively, D is TRBD2 (5 bases). The germline gives CDR1 KGHSH, CDR2 LQKENI. CDR3 size: 15 residues. V lost 1 base, J lost 4 bases, and 10 bases lay in between. The CDR3 region is CASSPLQAGTGELFF. CDR3 nucleotides: TGTGCCAGCTCACCACTCCAGGCGGGCACCGGGGAGCTGTTTTTT.

V gene TRBV4-3 combines with J gene TRBJ2-7; TRBD1 is a possible D gene (5 bases). The V gene lost 0 bases and the J gene lost 3 bases, with 12 bases spanning the gap. Germline V CDR1 and CDR2: LGHNA, YSLEER. This CDR3 has 15 residues. The CDR3 DNA sequence: TGCGCCAGCAGCCAAGATCGGACCAGGGTCTACGAGCAGTACTTC. Amino acids: CASSQDRTRVYEQYF.

The chain joins TRBV4-3 to TRBJ1-3; D is possibly TRBD1 (5 bases). CDR3 size: 15 residues. V dropped 0 bases and J dropped 4 bases, with 10 bases sitting between them. CDR1 is LGHNA, CDR2 YSLEER, per germline. This CDR3 is CASSQDLTAGNTIYF. In nucleotides, the CDR3 is TGCGCCAGCAGCCAAGATTTGACAGCCGGAAACACCATATATTTT.

This chain links TRBV18 with TRBJ1-3; no clear D. The CDR3 covers 14 residues. The germline V gene encodes CDR1 KGHSH and CDR2 LQKENI. Trimming pared 2 bases from V and 1 base from J, leaving 6 bases between. This CDR3 reads CASSPKKSGNTIYF. The CDR3, as DNA: TGTGCCAGCTCACCAAAAAAATCTGGAAACACCATATATTTT.

This rearrangement joins TRBV5-1 to TRBJ1-1; 7 nucleotides line up with TRBD1. The length of the CDR3 is 14 residues. Germline CDR1 is SGHRS and CDR2 is YFSETQ. V trimming: 4 bases; J trimming: 4 bases; junction bases outside the gene matches: 7. The CDR3 loop is CASSNFQGGTEAFF. As DNA, the CDR3 is TGCGCCAGCAGCAATTTTCAGGGGGGCACTGAAGCTTTCTTT.

The chain carries TRBV4-3 and TRBJ1-3, with D possibly TRBD1 on 5 matching bases. The CDR3 is 15 amino acids. In germline, CDR1 is LGHNA, CDR2 YSLEER. Trimming took off 2 bases at V and 2 bases at J, with 10 bases between the two ends. CDR3 sequence: CASSQSGTAGNTIYF. In nucleotides, the CDR3 is TGCGCCAGCAGCCAATCCGGGACGGCTGGAAACACCATATATTTT.

V usage is TRBV5-4 and J usage is TRBJ1-6; D gene uncertain. V was pared by 3 bases and J by 4 bases, with 14 bases between. From germline, CDR1 is SGHNT and CDR2 YYREEE (reference sequence). The CDR3 spans 16 residues. In DNA form, the CDR3 reads TGTGCCAGCAGCTGGAATGGAGCGTCGTATAATTCACCCCTCCACTTT. This codes for CASSWNGASYNSPLHF.

The V call is TRBV6-6, the J call TRBJ2-5; maybe TRBD1 (5 bases). The CDR3 extends over 15 amino acids. Trimming left V 2 bases short and J 3 bases short, with 13 bases between. Germline-derived CDR1 and CDR2 are MNHNY and SVGAGI (reference sequence). The CDR3 loop is CASSYRGSEKETQYF. The CDR3 bases are TGTGCCAGCAGTTACAGGGGATCTGAAAAAGAGACCCAGTACTTC.